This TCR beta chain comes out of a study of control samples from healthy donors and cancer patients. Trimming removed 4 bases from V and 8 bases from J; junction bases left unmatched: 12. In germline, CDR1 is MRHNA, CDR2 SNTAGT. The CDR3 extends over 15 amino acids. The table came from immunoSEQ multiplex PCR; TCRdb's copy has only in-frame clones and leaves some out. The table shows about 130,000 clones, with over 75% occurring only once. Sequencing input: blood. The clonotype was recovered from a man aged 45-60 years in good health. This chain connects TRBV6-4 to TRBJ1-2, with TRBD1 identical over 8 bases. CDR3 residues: CASSANRDRRKGYTF. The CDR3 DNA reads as TGTGCCAGCAGTGCTAACCGGGACAGGCGCAAAGGCTACACCTTC.